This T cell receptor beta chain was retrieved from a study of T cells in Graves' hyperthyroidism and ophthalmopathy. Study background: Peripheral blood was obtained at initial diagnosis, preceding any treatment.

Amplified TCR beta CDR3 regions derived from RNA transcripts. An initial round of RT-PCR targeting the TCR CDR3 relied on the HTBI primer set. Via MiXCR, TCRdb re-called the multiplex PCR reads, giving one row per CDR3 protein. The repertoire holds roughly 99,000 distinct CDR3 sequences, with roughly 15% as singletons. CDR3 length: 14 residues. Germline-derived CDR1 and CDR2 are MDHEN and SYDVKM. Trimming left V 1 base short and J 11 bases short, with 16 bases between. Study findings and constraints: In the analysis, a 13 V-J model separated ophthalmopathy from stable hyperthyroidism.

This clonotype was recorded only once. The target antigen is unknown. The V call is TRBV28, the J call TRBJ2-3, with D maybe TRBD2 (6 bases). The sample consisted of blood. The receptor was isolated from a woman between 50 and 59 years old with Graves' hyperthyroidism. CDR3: CASSLLAVKGKQYF. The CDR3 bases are TGTGCCAGCAGTTTATTAGCGGTTAAGGGGAAGCAGTATTTT. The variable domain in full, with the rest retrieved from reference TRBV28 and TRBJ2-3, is DVKVTQSSRYLVKRTGEKVFLECVQDMDHENMFWYRQDPGLGLRLIYFSYDVKMKEKGDIPEGYSVSREKKERFSLILESASTNQTSMYLCASSLLAVKGKQYFGPGTRLTVL.